The T cell receptor (beta chain) described here comes from a study of cytomegalovirus exposure and HLA in healthy donors. Overall study results and limits: Cytomegalovirus-associated status was assigned to more than 150 TCR beta chains. In a later analysis, TCR beta V- and J-gene trimming showed a link to a missense DCLRE1C variant.

As for this clone: Its target is unknown.

Use of 60 Vbeta and 13 Jbeta primers characterized the PCR. Some clones are missing from TCRdb's copy, which holds only in-frame ones; the method was immunoSEQ multiplex PCR. The sample yields under 170,000 clones, around 75% seen once. The length of the CDR3 is 17 residues. The V gene's germline CDR1 is SGHVS and CDR2 FNYEAQ. With 3 bases removed from V and 2 bases from J, the gap between germline ends came to 20 bases. Sequencing was done on a sample of PBMCs. This clonotype was obtained from a human donor in good health. The rearrangement uses TRBV7-6 and TRBJ2-7; maybe TRBD2 (7 bases). The CDR3 reads CASSLRGGGGATYEQYF. As DNA, the CDR3 is TGTGCCAGCAGCTTGAGGGGGGGAGGGGGGGCAACCTACGAGCAGTACTTC.